This T cell receptor beta chain is drawn from a study of PD-1 blockade in classical Hodgkin lymphoma (dated by TCRdb to the early 2020s). About the full investigation: Nivolumab dosing was 3 mg/kg intravenously every 2 weeks, continuing until either disease progression or unacceptable toxicity. The study used CyTOF and TCR beta sequencing to define a peripheral blood immune signature of response to PD-1 blockade in classical Hodgkin lymphoma. The research as a whole found: Trial patients achieving complete response had baseline diversity similar to newly diagnosed patients, whereas partial responders and progressors had significantly lower diversity. Lower diversity was observed in patients in whom nivolumab was started less than 1 year after ASCT, and these patients were excluded from later analyses so that confounding by immune reconstitution would be avoided. The study was limited to a single clinical trial cohort, and causes of repertoire differences, possibly disease activity or prior therapy, remained undefined. Baseline TCR diversity was reported to be lower in newly diagnosed patients than in healthy donors, and even lower in relapsed/refractory patients. By C4D1, a significant rise was seen in CD4+ TCR diversity but not in CD8+ TCR diversity (p=0.0027 vs p=0.16), and the rise was most apparent among complete responders (p=0.02).

A word on this clone: What antigen it recognizes has not been identified. Nothing much larger sits one base from this clone, and base qualities are not available.

Explained via the paper, the time point label denotes: cycle 2 day 1 (C2D1) of nivolumab. Every trial patient had relapsed following autologous stem cell transplantation, and prior brentuximab vedotin exposure was what differed among cohorts A, B and C. The trial cohort comprised roughly 50 patients with relapsed/refractory classical Hodgkin lymphoma whose best overall responses were complete response, partial response or progressive disease. Trial patients were treated with single-agent nivolumab in the multi-cohort phase II CheckMate 205 trial. Best overall response was determined by an independent review committee according to the 2007 International Working Group response criteria. Trial PBMCs were obtained immediately prior to nivolumab initiation (C1D1) and on therapy at cycle 2 day 1 and cycle 4 day 1. Peripheral blood was collected in 8 mL Vacutainer Cell Preparation Tubes, from which PBMCs were isolated by centrifugation and then cryopreserved.

V is shortened by 4 bases, J by 1 base, and the region joining them spans 12 bases. The CDR3 sequence holds 15 residues, the cysteine and phenylalanine included. The only DNA kept is the CDR3, 45 bases in frame from the first base. CDR1 and CDR2 are read off the germline V gene (reference sequence) as SEHNR and FQNEAQ. Genomic DNA was isolated using the Qiagen DNeasy kit from unsorted PBMCs as well as from negatively selected CD4+ and CD8+ fractions. Amplification of TCR beta CDR3 regions was done by immunoSEQ multiplex PCR with primers that anneal to V and J segments. A synthetic immune receptor repertoire was used to minimize amplification bias, and any remaining bias was removed computationally after sequencing. As for how the authors treated the data: Custom Python scripts were used to quantify repertoire diversity as the Shannon entropy index. Unsorted, CD4+ and CD8+ repertoires were analyzed separately, except in combined analyses where CD4+ and CD8+ sequences were merged in silico. A clone counted as expanded when the clone's frequency after treatment rose at least 2-fold relative to C1D1, and clones undetected at baseline were given a pseudocount of 0.5. Clones with 0 or 1 copy at C1D1 were defined as singleton clones, while clones with 2 or more copies were defined as non-singleton clones. Clones expanded in unsorted samples were labelled as CD4+, CD8+ or unknown by matching protein sequences in sorted samples from the same patient. Wilcoxon tests were applied to paired samples to test diversity changes from C1D1 to C4D1. TCRdb mirrors the immuneACCESS table, restricted to in-frame sequences. Some clones are absent from its copies; in checked studies, under half trace to an unresolved V gene, and the reason for the others is unknown. The V and J calls and clone size are taken from that table; D and trimming were inferred from the DNA. In this sample the table shows 46,000 or so clones, about 78% of which occur a single time. The top ten clonotypes cover 22% of the sample.

The chain was built from TRBV7-9 and TRBJ2-3; the D segment could be TRBD2, given 6 matching bases. This TCR was recovered from a human donor with classical Hodgkin lymphoma. Sequenced material: peripheral blood mononuclear cells (PBMCs), taken before the second cycle of nivolumab. The CDR3 is CASSSRGEGTDTQYF. The bases read TGTGCCAGCAGCTCGCGGGGAGAGGGCACAGATACGCAGTATTTT.